This TCR beta chain was observed in a study of vaccination effects on CD4 cells after COVID-19. General observations from the study: Clones that were induced by infection or by vaccine showed marked contraction late after vaccination.

TCRdb keeps only in-frame clones here, not all; method: immunoSEQ multiplex PCR. The sample lists about 79,000 clones, about 70% occurring once. The CDR3 runs 15 residues. CDR1 and CDR2 from the germline V gene are MDHEN and SYDVKM. Trimming cost V 5 bases and J 5 bases, with 18 bases left between them. On this clone: Its antigen remains unknown.

In the ViraFEST assay, antigen-specific CD4+ clonotypes were identified by expansion after peptide-pool stimulation. CD4+ T cell isolation took place after 10 days of culture. People in the vaccine group had not been infected with SARS-CoV-2 before, and their nucleocapsid antibodies were negative. Half-medium changes using IL-2 medium occurred on days 3 and 7. The source is a human donor who received a COVID-19 vaccine. This chain connects TRBV28 to TRBJ1-2, with D tentatively TRBD1 (6 bases). The sequencing used CD4+ T cells from PBMCs cultured with HCoV-229E spike peptides, collected before COVID-19 vaccination. This CDR3 is CASSGWGLYSYGYTF. The DNA of the CDR3 is TGTGCCAGCAGTGGTTGGGGGCTCTATTCATATGGCTACACCTTC.